The entry below gives a single T cell receptor (beta chain) sequence along with its context. Its antigen remains unknown. V gave up 5 bases and J gave up 0 bases, with 10 bases separating them. The CDR3 contains 13 residues. Germline V gene data show CDR1 as DFQATT and CDR2 as SNEGSKA (reference sequence). RNA transcripts were the template, and TCR beta CDR3 regions were amplified from them. Following a first-round RT-PCR that used HTBI primers, a second-round multiplex PCR was carried out. One entry per CDR3 protein, called by TCRdb with MiXCR from the multiplex PCR reads. In the table there are a few hundred thousand distinct CDR3 sequences, roughly 40% of which are singletons. The source of the sample is a study of Graves' ophthalmopathy and Graves' hyperthyroidism. General study results and limits: Ophthalmopathy versus stable hyperthyroidism: 13-signature model gave 87.88% sensitivity, 75% to 82% specificity.

Aged 18 to 65, hyperthyroidism patients had new diagnoses of under 2 months' duration. Exclusion covered patients with other autoimmune diseases or uncontrolled infections (as well as pregnancy or lactation). Clinical symptoms, serum thyroxine, TRAb, thyroid ultrasound and orbital computed tomography determined diagnosis. The receptor was isolated from an adult man with Graves' hyperthyroidism. The V gene is TRBV20-1, the J gene TRBJ1-1; the D is unclear. The sample consisted of peripheral blood or thyroid tissue (not recorded which). The CDR3 DNA is TGCAGTGCTGGACCTACAGTGAACACTGAAGCTTTCTTT. Encoded protein: CSAGPTVNTEAFF.